The clone carrying this T cell receptor beta chain appeared many times. Its specificity is not known. The CDR3 consists of 13 residues. Trimming stripped 4 bases from V and 5 bases from J, with 9 bases between. Germline loops: CDR1 SGHTA, CDR2 FQGNSA. The sample comes from a study of T cells in Graves' hyperthyroidism and ophthalmopathy. Study observations and caveats: Onset of ophthalmopathy came a median roughly 6 months after the model predicted it.

The TCR beta CDR3 regions underwent amplification using RNA transcripts as the source. RT-PCR in the first round (using the HTBI primer set) targeted the TCR CDR3. TCRdb called the multiplex PCR reads again in MiXCR, with one record for every CDR3 protein. The sample yields under 800,000 distinct CDR3 sequences, 14% seen once. Material for sequencing was blood. V is TRBV7-2 and J is TRBJ1-5, with D possibly being TRBD1 (5 bases). The TCR originated in a woman aged 18-29 years with Graves' hyperthyroidism. The CDR3 sequence: CASSSQEDQPQHF. DNA of the CDR3: TGTGCCAGCAGCTCACAGGAGGATCAGCCCCAGCATTTT. Looking up the rest from reference TRBV7-2 and TRBJ1-5 gives the full variable domain: GAGVSQSPSNKVTEKGKDVELRCDPISGHTALYWYRQSLGQGLEFLIYFQGNSAPDKSGLPSDRFSAERTGGSVSTLTIQRTQQEDSAVYLCASSSQEDQPQHFGDGTRLSIL.